The 30 T cell receptor beta chains in this list originate from one sample, sequenced in a study of cytomegalovirus exposure and HLA in healthy donors (TCRdb year 2017). The library relied on the immunoSEQ multiplex PCR assay. The multiplex PCR relied on a mix of 60 forward primers for TCR Vbeta segments and 13 reverse primers for TCR Jbeta segments. The table was pulled from immuneACCESS by TCRdb, which kept in-frame rearrangements only. Such tables lose some clones; where checked, under half of the loss comes from unresolved V genes, and the rest has no known cause. This sample is represented by some 97,000 clones; around 80% of them were singletons. The leading ten clones occupy about 4% of the sample. The sequenced sample was PBMCs. The origin of the receptors is a female donor in good health and CMV-seropositive.

This clone was detected once. The genes are TRBV6-1 and TRBJ2-7; D gene ambiguous. Trimming removed 3 bases at V and 0 bases at J, with 6 bases between. The CDR3 totals 13 residues. The germline gives CDR1 MNHNS, CDR2 SASEGT. CDR3: CASSDRFSYEQYF. The CDR3 coding sequence is TGTGCCAGCAGTGACAGGTTCTCCTACGAGCAGTACTTC.

The chain uses TRBV27 and TRBJ1-2, with TRBD1 identical over 8 bases. V was clipped by 4 bases and J by 2 bases; unmatched bases: 6. The germline gives CDR1 MNHEY, CDR2 SMNVEV (reference sequence). The CDR3 has 15 residues. The CDR3 sequence is CASSWGDRKNYGYTF. The CDR3 bases are TGTGCCAGCAGTTGGGGGGACAGGAAAAACTATGGCTACACCTTC.

The chain is built from TRBV18 and TRBJ1-5, with a weak D call TRBD1 (5 bases). This CDR3 is 16 amino acids long. Germline CDR1 reads KGHSH; CDR2 reads LQKENI. The V and J ends lost 3 bases and 2 bases respectively, with 14 bases between them. The CDR3 DNA reads as TGTGCCAGCTCACCGAGCATGCGGGACGGCAATCAGCCCCAGCATTTT. Its protein is CASSPSMRDGNQPQHF.

J is TRBJ1-1 and V is TRBV27; TRBD1 agrees at 9 bases. The CDR3 length is 15 residues. Germline V gene sequence: CDR1 MNHEY, CDR2 SMNVEV (reference sequence). V lost 7 bases, J lost 5 bases, and 11 bases stayed unmatched. CDR3 region: CASIKQGAASTEAFF. For the CDR3, the DNA is TGTGCCAGCATCAAACAGGGGGCGGCTTCAACTGAAGCTTTCTTT.

To note about this clone: One junction end does not reproduce the germline sequence, and a read error may be involved. This chain uses TRBV7-9 with TRBJ1-1; TRBD1 might be the D (6 bases). The CDR3 spans 14 residues. Germline CDR1 is SEHNR and CDR2 is FQNEAQ (reference sequence). This CDR3 reads CSSSLGALNTEAFF. Written as DNA, the CDR3 is TGTTCCAGCAGCTTGGGGGCCCTGAACACTGAAGCTTTCTTT. The variable domain in full, completed from reference TRBV7-9 and TRBJ1-1, reads DTGVSQNPRHKITKRGQNVTFRCDPISEHNRLYWYRQTLGQGPEFLTYFQNEAQLEKSRLLSDRFSAERPKGSFSTLEIQRTEQGDSAMYLCSSSLGALNTEAFFGQGTRLTVV.

The genes are TRBV6-5 and TRBJ1-6, with 9 bases aligning to TRBD1. The CDR3 loop spans 14 amino acids. The V gene end was trimmed by 5 bases and the J gene end by 9 bases; junction bases not matched to a gene: 5. CDR1 is MNHEY and CDR2 is SVGAGI in the germline V gene. DNA for the CDR3: TGTGCCAGCAGTAACAGGGGGCCTCTTTCACCCCTCCACTTT. Translated: CASSNRGPLSPLHF.

V and J are TRBV19 and TRBJ1-2, with a tentative D call TRBD1 (5 bases). The CDR3 is 14 amino acids. Germline V CDR1 and CDR2: LNHDA, SQIVND (reference sequence). Trimming took 7 bases from V and 3 from J, leaving 15 bases between them. DNA for the CDR3: TGTGCCAGTACCCCCCGCGGGGCTGACTATGGCTACACCTTC. This codes for CASTPRGADYGYTF.

The genes are TRBV7-2 and TRBJ1-6; 10 bases agree with TRBD1. V lost 5 bases and J lost 7; bases outside the gene matches: 5. The CDR3 has 15 residues. The germline CDR1 and CDR2 sequences are SGHTA and FQGNSA. CDR3 region: CASSPRTGGNSPLHF. The CDR3 DNA reads as TGTGCCAGCAGCCCTAGGACAGGGGGAAATTCACCCCTCCACTTT.

CDR3 protein: CASGRGRPSGEQYF. As DNA, the CDR3 is TGTGCCAGTGGCCGCGGGAGGCCCTCAGGGGAGCAGTACTTC. The chain is built from TRBV19 and TRBJ2-7, with 8 positions matching TRBD2. The CDR3 is 14 amino acids. In germline, CDR1 is LNHDA, CDR2 SQIVND (reference sequence). After removal of 8 bases from V and 7 bases from J, the junction contained 13 bases not matched to a gene.

This clone was recorded only once. The chain couples TRBV6-1 to TRBJ1-3; D is ambiguous. This CDR3 spans 15 amino acids. Germline loops: CDR1 MNHNS, CDR2 SASEGT. V was shortened by 1 base and J by 0 bases, with 7 bases between the two germline ends. The CDR3, as DNA: TGTGCCAGCAGTGAAGACCTAAGCTCTGGAAACACCATATATTTT. Protein product: CASSEDLSSGNTIYF.

This chain links TRBV27 with TRBJ2-1; 13 bases are shared with TRBD2. The CDR3 length is 16 residues. The germline gives CDR1 MNHEY, CDR2 SMNVEV (reference sequence). Trimming at V came to 7 bases and at J to 6 bases, leaving 9 bases not matched to a gene. The CDR3 nucleotides are TGTGCCAGCATCCCCCGGACTAGCGGGGGAGTCAATGAGCAGTTCTTC. Translating it yields CASIPRTSGGVNEQFF.

This chain uses TRBV7-9 with TRBJ2-3; tentative D call: TRBD1 (6 bases). In germline, CDR1 is SEHNR, CDR2 FQNEAQ (reference sequence). The V gene lost 5 bases and the J gene lost 2 bases, with 11 bases spanning the gap. This CDR3 is built from 14 residues. The CDR3 region is CASSAGQYTDTQYF. CDR3 in DNA: TGTGCCAGCAGCGCAGGACAGTACACAGATACGCAGTATTTT. Supplemented by reference TRBV7-9 and TRBJ2-3, the full variable domain reads DTGVSQNPRHKITKRGQNVTFRCDPISEHNRLYWYRQTLGQGPEFLTYFQNEAQLEKSRLLSDRFSAERPKGSFSTLEIQRTEQGDSAMYLCASSAGQYTDTQYFGPGTRLTVL.

The V and J genes are TRBV18 and TRBJ1-5, with no clear D. The CDR3 is 16 amino acids. CDR1 and CDR2 (germline): KGHSH, LQKENI. The V gene lost 6 bases and the J gene lost 2 bases, with 17 bases spanning the gap. CDR3 in DNA: TGTGCCAGCTCCCCCAAGGCCGGGAACGGCAATCAGCCCCAGCATTTT. Residues: CASSPKAGNGNQPQHF. The variable domain in full, with the rest retrieved from reference TRBV18 and TRBJ1-5, is NAGVMQNPRHLVRRRGQEARLRCSPMKGHSHVYWYRQLPEEGLKFMVYLQKENIIDESGMPKERFSAEFPKEGPSILRIQQVVRGDSAAYFCASSPKAGNGNQPQHFGDGTRLSIL.

In the case of this clone: At one end, the junction sequence differs from germline, possibly due to a read error. The DNA for the CDR3 is TGCAGCGCAGGCCGGGAGGACGGTGGCAAAAACAGTCAGTACTTC. Residues: CSAGREDGGKNSQYF. This rearrangement joins TRBV29-1 to TRBJ2-4; TRBD2 agrees at 7 bases. CDR1 is SQVTM and CDR2 is ANQGSEA in the germline V gene. This CDR3 region has 15 residues.

The chain couples TRBV4-1 to TRBJ1-4; maybe TRBD1 (6 bases). CDR3 length: 15 amino acids. V was pared by 4 bases and J by 3 bases, with 12 bases between. Germline CDR1 is MGHRA and CDR2 is YSYEKL. The CDR3 region is CASSPGTISNEKLFF. CDR3 nucleotide sequence: TGCGCCAGCAGCCCGGGGACAATCTCTAATGAAAAACTGTTTTTT.

The V call is TRBV27, the J call TRBJ2-2; D perhaps matches TRBD2 (7 bases). The CDR3 loop spans 13 amino acids. The germline V gene has CDR1 MNHEY and CDR2 SMNVEV (reference sequence). V lost 6 bases and J lost 8, with 13 bases in between. The CDR3 DNA follows: TGTGCCAGCAGCTGGGGGCGGGAGGGGGAGCTGTTTTTT. Encoded protein: CASSWGREGELFF.

The chain links TRBV11-2 to TRBJ2-5, with 7 bases lining up with TRBD2. V lost 5 bases to trimming and J lost 0 bases; unmatched junction nucleotides: 6. Germline assignment: CDR1 SGHAT and CDR2 FQNNGV. This CDR3 has 15 residues. The CDR3: CASSAVLANQETQYF. The CDR3, as DNA: TGTGCCAGCAGCGCCGTACTAGCGAACCAAGAGACCCAGTACTTC. Looking up the rest from reference TRBV11-2 and TRBJ2-5 gives the full variable domain: EAGVAQSPRYKIIEKRQSVAFWCNPISGHATLYWYQQILGQGPKLLIQFQNNGVVDDSQLPKDRFSAERLKGVDSTLKIQPAKLEDSAVYLCASSAVLANQETQYFGPGTRLLVL.

The rearrangement uses TRBV5-1 and TRBJ2-3; D remains unclear. The CDR3 runs 13 residues. V was pared by 4 bases and J by 1 base, with 7 bases between. Per the germline V gene, CDR1 is SGHRS and CDR2 is YFSETQ. The CDR3 DNA reads TGCGCCAGCAGCCCCCAGGGCACAGATACGCAGTATTTT. This translates into CASSPQGTDTQYF.

The V call is TRBV7-6, the J call TRBJ2-5; TRBD2 might be the D (6 bases). This CDR3 has 15 amino acids. Trimming took 6 bases from V and 4 from J, leaving 18 bases between them. The germline V gene has CDR1 SGHVS and CDR2 FNYEAQ. The CDR3 sequence: CASRATLGGGETQYF. CDR3 DNA sequence: TGTGCCAGCAGGGCCACGCTGGGGGGAGGAGAGACCCAGTACTTC.

A word on this clone: The CDR3 does not end in the conserved phenylalanine or tryptophan, so this is likely a read error. The genes are TRBV7-9 and TRBJ1-5; no reliable D call. In germline, CDR1 is SEHNR, CDR2 FQNEAQ (reference sequence). The CDR3 sequence is 12 residues long. V was shortened by 5 bases and J by 7 bases, with 9 bases between the two germline ends. The CDR3 DNA is TGTGCCAGCAGCGCGGGGATCCAGCCCCAGCATTGT. It codes for CASSAGIQPQHC.

The chain is built from TRBV7-8 and TRBJ1-6; 7 bases match TRBD1. The CDR3 is 16 amino acids. V was pared by 1 base and J by 7 bases, with 7 bases of the junction left unmatched. Germline CDR1 and CDR2: SGHVS and FQNEAQ. The CDR3 DNA sequence: TGTGCCAGCAGCTTAGACAGGGGACAGACCAATTCACCCCTCCACTTT. Residues: CASSLDRGQTNSPLHF. The complete variable domain, with remaining parts taken from reference TRBV7-8 and TRBJ1-6, reads GAGVSQSPRYKVAKRGQDVALRCDPISGHVSLFWYQQALGQGPEFLTYFQNEAQLDKSGLPSDRFFAERPEGSVSTLKIQRTQQEDSAVYLCASSLDRGQTNSPLHFGNGTRLTVT.

The genes are TRBV11-2 and TRBJ1-1; TRBD1 is a possible D gene (6 bases). V dropped 5 bases and J dropped 11 bases, with 21 bases sitting between them. From germline, CDR1 is SGHAT and CDR2 FQNNGV. CDR3 length: 14 residues. The CDR3 DNA follows: TGTGCCAGCAGCCCGGCCCCGGACAGAGCCAGCGCTTTCTTT. Its translation is CASSPAPDRASAFF.

The chain joins TRBV19 to TRBJ1-4; 8 nucleotides match TRBD1. The CDR3 has 16 residues. Germline CDR1 and CDR2: LNHDA and SQIVND (reference sequence). The junction had 7 bases not matched to a gene; V was cut back by 7 bases and J by 0 bases. CDR3 DNA: TGTGCCAGTACCCCAGGACAGGGCTCAACTAATGAAAAACTGTTTTTT. Protein sequence: CASTPGQGSTNEKLFF.

The gene calls are TRBV7-9 and TRBJ1-1; the D gene is possibly TRBD1 (5 bases). V was trimmed by 2 bases and J by 3 bases, leaving 13 bases between them. The germline CDR1 and CDR2 sequences are SEHNR and FQNEAQ (reference sequence). The CDR3 length is 15 residues. CDR3 sequence: CASSLQGLRDTEAFF. CDR3 nucleotides: TGTGCCAGCAGCTTACAGGGACTGCGTGACACTGAAGCTTTCTTT.

The chain joins TRBV4-3 to TRBJ2-1; 9 nucleotides match TRBD2. CDR3 length: 16 residues. J was trimmed by 8 bases and V by 3 bases; bases with no gene match: 11. The germline V gene has CDR1 LGHNA and CDR2 YSLEER. DNA of the CDR3: TGCGCCAGCAGCCAGGGGATAGCGGGGGCCAGGGATGAGCAGTTCTTC. Translating gives CASSQGIAGARDEQFF.

This chain uses TRBV5-5 with TRBJ1-2; maybe TRBD1 (5 bases). The germline V gene encodes CDR1 SGHKS and CDR2 YYEKEE (reference sequence). This CDR3 region has 15 residues. With 0 bases removed from V and 5 bases from J, the gap between germline ends came to 14 bases. The CDR3 spells CASSLDLSRVYGYTF. In DNA, the CDR3 is TGTGCCAGCAGCTTGGACCTCTCCAGGGTATATGGCTACACCTTC. The whole variable domain, remainder taken from reference TRBV5-5 and TRBJ1-2, is DAGVTQSPTHLIKTRGQQVTLRCSPISGHKSVSWYQQVLGQGPQFIFQYYEKEERGRGNFPDRFSARQFPNYSSELNVNALLLGDSALYLCASSLDLSRVYGYTFGSGTRLTVV.

J is TRBJ1-3 and V is TRBV30; perhaps TRBD1 as D (6 bases). The germline CDR1 and CDR2 sequences are GTSNPN and SVGIG (reference sequence). V gave up 5 bases and J gave up 4 bases, with 9 bases separating them. The length of the CDR3 is 12 residues. In nucleotides, the CDR3 is TGTGCCTGGGGGACAACCGGAAACACCATATATTTT. The encoded protein is CAWGTTGNTIYF.

This clone was seen just once. The rearrangement joins TRBV11-2 to TRBJ2-7; 7 nucleotides align to TRBD1. The germline gives CDR1 SGHAT, CDR2 FQNNGV. J was trimmed by 1 base and V by 6 bases; bases with no gene match: 9. This CDR3 has 15 amino acids. CDR3 nucleotides: TGTGCCAGCAGGTCTCGAACAGGGGTTTCCTACGAGCAGTACTTC. Amino acids: CASRSRTGVSYEQYF.

This clone showed up just a few times. This sequence joins TRBV18 and TRBJ1-1; D uncertain. Germline assignment: CDR1 KGHSH and CDR2 LQKENI. V was pared by 5 bases and J by 0 bases, with 13 bases between. The CDR3 loop spans 15 amino acids. The CDR3 region has the DNA TGTGCCAGCTCAGTCGAAACAGCCATGAACACTGAAGCTTTCTTT. This sequence encodes CASSVETAMNTEAFF.

The chain couples TRBV6-4 to TRBJ2-3; 11 bases line up with TRBD2. The CDR3 spans 14 residues. Trimming removed 7 bases from V and 5 bases from J; junction bases left unmatched: 5. The germline gives CDR1 MRHNA, CDR2 SNTAGT. As DNA, the CDR3 is TGTGCCAGCAAAGCTAGCGGGAGGCAAGATACGCAGTATTTT. Translation gives CASKASGRQDTQYF.